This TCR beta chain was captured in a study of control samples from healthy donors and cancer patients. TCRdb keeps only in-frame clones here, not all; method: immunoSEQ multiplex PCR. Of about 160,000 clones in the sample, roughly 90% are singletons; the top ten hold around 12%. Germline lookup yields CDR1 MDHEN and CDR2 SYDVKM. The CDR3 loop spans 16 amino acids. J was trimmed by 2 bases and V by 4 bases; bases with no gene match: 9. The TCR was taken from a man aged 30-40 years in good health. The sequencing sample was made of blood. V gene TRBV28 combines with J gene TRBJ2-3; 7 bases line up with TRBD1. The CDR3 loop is CASSSPGTADTDTQYF. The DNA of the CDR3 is TGTGCCAGCAGTTCCCCCGGGACAGCTGACACAGATACGCAGTATTTT.